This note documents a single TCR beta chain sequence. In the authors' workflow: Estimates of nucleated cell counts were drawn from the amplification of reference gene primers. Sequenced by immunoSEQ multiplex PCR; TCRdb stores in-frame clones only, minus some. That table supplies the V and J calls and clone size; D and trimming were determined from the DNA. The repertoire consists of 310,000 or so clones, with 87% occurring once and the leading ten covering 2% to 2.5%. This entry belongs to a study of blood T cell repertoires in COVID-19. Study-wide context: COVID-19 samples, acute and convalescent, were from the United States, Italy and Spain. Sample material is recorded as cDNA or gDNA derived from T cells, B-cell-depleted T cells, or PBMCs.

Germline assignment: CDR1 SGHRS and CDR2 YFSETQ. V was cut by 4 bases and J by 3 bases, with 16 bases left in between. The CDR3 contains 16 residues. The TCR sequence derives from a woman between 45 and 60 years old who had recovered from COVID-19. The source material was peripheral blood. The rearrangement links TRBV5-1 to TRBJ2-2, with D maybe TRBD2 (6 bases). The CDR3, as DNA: TGCGCCAGCAGCCGGGGGACCCTGAGGGACACCGGGGAGCTGTTTTTT. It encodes CASSRGTLRDTGELFF.